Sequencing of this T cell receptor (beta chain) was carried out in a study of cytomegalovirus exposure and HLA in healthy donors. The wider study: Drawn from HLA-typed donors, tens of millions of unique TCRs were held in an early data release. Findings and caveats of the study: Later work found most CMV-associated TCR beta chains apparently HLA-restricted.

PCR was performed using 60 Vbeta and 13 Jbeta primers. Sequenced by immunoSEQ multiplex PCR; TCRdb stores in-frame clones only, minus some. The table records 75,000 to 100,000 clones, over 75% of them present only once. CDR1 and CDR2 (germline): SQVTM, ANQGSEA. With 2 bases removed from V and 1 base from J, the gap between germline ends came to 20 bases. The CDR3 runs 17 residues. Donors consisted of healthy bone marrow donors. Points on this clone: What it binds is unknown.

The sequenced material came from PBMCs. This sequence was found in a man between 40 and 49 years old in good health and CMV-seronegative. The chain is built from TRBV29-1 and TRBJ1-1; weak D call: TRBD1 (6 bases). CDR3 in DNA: TGCAGCGTTGAAAAAGGCGGTCAGGGGTGGGGGAACACTGAAGCTTTCTTT. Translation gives CSVEKGGQGWGNTEAFF.